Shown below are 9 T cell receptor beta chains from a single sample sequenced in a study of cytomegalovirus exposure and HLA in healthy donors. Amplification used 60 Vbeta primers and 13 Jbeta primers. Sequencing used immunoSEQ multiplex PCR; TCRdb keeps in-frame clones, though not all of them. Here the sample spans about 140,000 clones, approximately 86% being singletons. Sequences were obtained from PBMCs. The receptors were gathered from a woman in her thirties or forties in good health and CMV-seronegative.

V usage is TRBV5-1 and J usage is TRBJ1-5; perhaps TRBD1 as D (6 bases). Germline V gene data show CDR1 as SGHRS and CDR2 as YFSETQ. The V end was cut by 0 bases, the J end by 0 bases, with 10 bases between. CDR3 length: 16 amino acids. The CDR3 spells CASSLAPGDSNQPQHF. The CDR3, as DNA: TGCGCCAGCAGCTTGGCCCCAGGGGATAGCAATCAGCCCCAGCATTTT.

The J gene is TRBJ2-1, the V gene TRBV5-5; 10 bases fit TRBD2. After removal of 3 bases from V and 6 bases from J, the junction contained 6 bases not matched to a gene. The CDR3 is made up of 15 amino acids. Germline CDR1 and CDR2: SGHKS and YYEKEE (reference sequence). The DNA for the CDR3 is TGTGCCAGCAGCTCGGGACTAGCGAATCGCAATGAGCAGTTCTTC. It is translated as CASSSGLANRNEQFF.

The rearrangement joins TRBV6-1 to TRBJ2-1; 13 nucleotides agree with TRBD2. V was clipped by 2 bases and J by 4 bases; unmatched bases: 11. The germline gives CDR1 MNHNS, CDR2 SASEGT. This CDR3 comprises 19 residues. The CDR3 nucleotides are TGTGCCAGCAGTGAACGTAGCAGAGGACTAGCGGGGGCATACAATGAGCAGTTCTTC. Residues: CASSERSRGLAGAYNEQFF.

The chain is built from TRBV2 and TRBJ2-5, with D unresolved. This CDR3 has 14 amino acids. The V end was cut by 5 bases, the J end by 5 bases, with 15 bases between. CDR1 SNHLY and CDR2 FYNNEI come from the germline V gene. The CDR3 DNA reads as TGTGCCAGCAGTCCTCGACAATCCTGGGAGACCCAGTACTTC. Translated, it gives CASSPRQSWETQYF.

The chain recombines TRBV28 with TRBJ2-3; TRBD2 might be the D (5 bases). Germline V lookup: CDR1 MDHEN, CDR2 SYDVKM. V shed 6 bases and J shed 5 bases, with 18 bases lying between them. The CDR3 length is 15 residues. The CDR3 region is CASSLPRLREDTQYF. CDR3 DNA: TGTGCCAGCAGCCTGCCCCGGTTGAGGGAAGATACGCAGTATTTT.

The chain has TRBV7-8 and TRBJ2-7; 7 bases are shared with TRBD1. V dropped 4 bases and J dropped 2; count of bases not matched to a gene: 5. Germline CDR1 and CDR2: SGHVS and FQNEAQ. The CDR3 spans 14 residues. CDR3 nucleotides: TGTGCCAGCAGCTCTCAGGGGGTGGCCTACGAGCAGTACTTC. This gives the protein CASSSQGVAYEQYF. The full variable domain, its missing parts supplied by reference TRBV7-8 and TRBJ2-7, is GAGVSQSPRYKVAKRGQDVALRCDPISGHVSLFWYQQALGQGPEFLTYFQNEAQLDKSGLPSDRFFAERPEGSVSTLKIQRTQQEDSAVYLCASSSQGVAYEQYFGPGTRLTVT.

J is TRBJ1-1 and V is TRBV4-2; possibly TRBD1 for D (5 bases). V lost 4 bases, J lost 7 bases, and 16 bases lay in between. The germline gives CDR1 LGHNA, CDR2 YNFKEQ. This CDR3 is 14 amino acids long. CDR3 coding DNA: TGTGCCAGCAGCCCTGCCGACTGGGGGGGTGAAGCTTTCTTT. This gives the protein CASSPADWGGEAFF.

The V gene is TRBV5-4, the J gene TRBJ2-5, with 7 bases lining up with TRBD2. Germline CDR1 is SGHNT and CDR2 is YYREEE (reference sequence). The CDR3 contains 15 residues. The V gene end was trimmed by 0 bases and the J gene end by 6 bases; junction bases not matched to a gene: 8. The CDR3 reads CASSLVGLADKTQYF. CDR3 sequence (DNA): TGTGCCAGCAGCTTGGTAGGGCTAGCGGATAAGACCCAGTACTTC.

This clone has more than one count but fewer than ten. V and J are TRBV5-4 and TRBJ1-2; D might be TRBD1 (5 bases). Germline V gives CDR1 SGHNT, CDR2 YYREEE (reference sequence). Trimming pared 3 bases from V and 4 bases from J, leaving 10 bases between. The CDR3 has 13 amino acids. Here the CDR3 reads CASSYPGIYGYTF. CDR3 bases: TGTGCCAGCAGCTATCCAGGGATCTATGGCTACACCTTC.